This TCR beta chain is drawn from a study of vaccination and CD4 T cells after COVID-19. Study information: Six males and four females, two Hispanic, made up the convalescents. Every participant had a vaccine, which was either BNT162b2 or mRNA-1273, given in two doses. Timing of post-vaccine sample collection was a median 72 days after dose two, with a range of 14 to 241.

This clonotype was counted between two and nine times. Its antigen is not identified. Treatment of the sample: roughly 10-day PBMC culture with coronavirus spike peptide pools or control peptides (ViraFEST assay). CD4+ T-cell collection from the unexposed donor predated the COVID-19 pandemic (2011-2018). The assay that was used to sequence DNA from cultured CD4+ T cells was the Oncomine TCR Beta short-read assay. Genomic DNA was drawn out of CD4+ T cells grown in culture. TCRdb processed the PCR reads anew with MiXCR; each CDR3 protein has one entry. This sample yields around 7,800 distinct CDR3 sequences, of which 41% are seen a single time; around 30% belongs to the top ten. With 2 bases removed from V and 6 bases from J, the gap between germline ends came to 19 bases. CDR1 SGHTA and CDR2 FQGNSA come from the germline V gene. The CDR3 spans 16 residues.

The sequence derives from a human donor in good health. Sequencing was done on a sample of CD4+ T cells from blood, cultured in vitro. The chain combines TRBV7-2 with TRBJ1-1; D ambiguous. The CDR3 protein is CASSLTLTGGYSEAFF. CDR3 nucleotides: TGTGCCAGCAGCTTAACTTTGACCGGAGGCTATTCTGAAGCTTTCTTT.